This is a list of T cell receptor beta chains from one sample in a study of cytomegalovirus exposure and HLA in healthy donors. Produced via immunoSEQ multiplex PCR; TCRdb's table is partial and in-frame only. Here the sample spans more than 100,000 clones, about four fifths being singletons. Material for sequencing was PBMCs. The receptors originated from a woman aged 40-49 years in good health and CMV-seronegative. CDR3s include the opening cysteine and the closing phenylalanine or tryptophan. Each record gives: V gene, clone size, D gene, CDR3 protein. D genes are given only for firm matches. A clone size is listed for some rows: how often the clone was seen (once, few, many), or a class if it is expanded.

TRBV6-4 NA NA CASSEEGANTGELFF
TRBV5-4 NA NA CASSVDSYEQYF
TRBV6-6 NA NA CASSQENTGELFF
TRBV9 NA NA CASSLRGSTDTQYF
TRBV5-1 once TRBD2 CASSFTSGLRTDTQYF
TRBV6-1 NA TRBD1 CASSEPGQGYGAYGYTF
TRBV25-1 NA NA CASSPAGLSSYNSPLHF
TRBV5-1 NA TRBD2 CASSLETSGRDTQYF
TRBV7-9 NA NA CASSLAGLGTDTQYF
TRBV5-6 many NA CASSRNRDTLYEQYF
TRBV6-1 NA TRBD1 CASRDRDPNQPQHF
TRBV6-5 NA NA CASRRGQSNYGYTF
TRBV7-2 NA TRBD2 CASSPSGVGPDTQYF
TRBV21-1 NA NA CASSNQRDRGWGNEQFF
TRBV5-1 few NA CASSLDRPRSEAFF
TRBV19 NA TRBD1 CASSFDRASYEQYF
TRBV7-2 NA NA CASSLAYSYEQYF
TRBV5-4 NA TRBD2 CASSKTSGGSRTDTQYF
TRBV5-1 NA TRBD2 CASSPSSGEYYNEQFF
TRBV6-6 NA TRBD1 CASTRTGPYEQYF
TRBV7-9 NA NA CASSLATVLNTEAFF
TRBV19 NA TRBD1 CASSVDRDTYEQYF
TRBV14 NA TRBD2 CASRPIAASGGAWDEQFF
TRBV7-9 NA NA CASSSTDGGSGANVLTF
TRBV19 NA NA CASSIVPGLMNTEAFF
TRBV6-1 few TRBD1 CASSAGTGGWEAFF
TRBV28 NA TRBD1 CASSRQGDHEQYF
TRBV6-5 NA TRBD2 CASSPMGGTDTQYF